A selection of T cell receptor beta chains follows, all from one sample in a study of ipilimumab plus nivolumab after autologous stem cell transplantation. Profiling relied on immunoSEQ multiplex PCR, and the TCRdb table lists in-frame clones only, not all of them. This sample has some 46,000 clones, with about 88% found just once. This specimen was PBMCs, taken in a trial of ipilimumab plus nivolumab as post-transplant consolidation. The receptors come from a male donor with multiple myeloma. Both conserved end residues are part of each CDR3. D genes are given only for firm matches. For some rows the clone size is stated as once, few or many, or as a class when expanded; others skip it.

D gene: TRBD2; V gene: TRBV5-1; clone size: -; J gene: TRBJ2-3; CDR3 protein: CASSLGLAGGVTDTQYF; CDR3 DNA: TGCGCCAGCAGCTTGGGACTAGCGGGGGGCGTCACAGATACGCAGTATTTT
D gene: -; V gene: TRBV7-3; clone size: -; J gene: TRBJ1-5; CDR3 protein: CASSGDTHNQPQHF; CDR3 DNA: TGTGCCAGCAGCGGGGACACCCACAATCAGCCCCAGCATTTT
D gene: TRBD2; V gene: TRBV5-4; clone size: -; J gene: TRBJ2-1; CDR3 protein: CASSLAGGGGASGKQFF; CDR3 DNA: TGTGCCAGCAGCTTGGCCGGGGGCGGGGGGGCCTCGGGAAAGCAGTTCTTC
D gene: TRBD2; V gene: TRBV18; clone size: -; J gene: TRBJ2-7; CDR3 protein: CASSPTTSGGTGEQYF; CDR3 DNA: TGTGCCAGCTCACCGACGACTAGCGGGGGGACGGGGGAGCAGTACTTC
D gene: -; V gene: TRBV25-1; clone size: once; J gene: TRBJ2-2; CDR3 protein: CASSEYVGWANTGELFF; CDR3 DNA: TGTGCCAGCAGTGAATATGTGGGGTGGGCAAACACCGGGGAGCTGTTTTTT
D gene: TRBD1; V gene: TRBV4-1; clone size: -; J gene: TRBJ2-5; CDR3 protein: CASSPPGQGGETQYF; CDR3 DNA: TGCGCCAGCAGCCCCCCGGGACAGGGGGGAGAGACCCAGTACTTC
D gene: -; V gene: TRBV30; clone size: -; J gene: TRBJ1-5; CDR3 protein: CAWSVQDGNQPQHF; CDR3 DNA: TGTGCCTGGAGTGTACAGGACGGCAATCAGCCCCAGCATTTT
D gene: -; V gene: TRBV5-1; clone size: -; J gene: TRBJ1-5; CDR3 protein: CASSLGIEQPQHF; CDR3 DNA: TGCGCCAGCAGCTTAGGGATAGAACAGCCCCAGCATTTT
D gene: -; V gene: TRBV7-8; clone size: -; J gene: TRBJ1-1; CDR3 protein: CASSPTENTEAFF; CDR3 DNA: TGTGCCAGCAGCCCGACAGAGAACACTGAAGCTTTCTTT
D gene: -; V gene: TRBV4-3; clone size: -; J gene: TRBJ2-1; CDR3 protein: CASSQDPWGTFNEQFF; CDR3 DNA: TGCGCCAGCAGCCAAGATCCGTGGGGAACCTTTAATGAGCAGTTCTTC
D gene: -; V gene: TRBV2; clone size: -; J gene: TRBJ1-5; CDR3 protein: CASSDRKAQPQHF; CDR3 DNA: TGTGCCAGCAGTGATAGGAAGGCTCAGCCCCAGCATTTT
D gene: -; V gene: TRBV28; clone size: -; J gene: TRBJ1-2; CDR3 protein: CASSLRSSEGYTF; CDR3 DNA: TGTGCCAGCAGTCTCCGCAGCTCGGAGGGCTACACCTTC
D gene: -; V gene: TRBV5-1; clone size: -; J gene: TRBJ2-7; CDR3 protein: CASSLAEQGHSYEQYF; CDR3 DNA: TGCGCCAGCAGCTTGGCCGAACAGGGCCACTCCTACGAGCAGTACTTC
D gene: -; V gene: TRBV4-2; clone size: -; J gene: TRBJ1-1; CDR3 protein: CASSQDPRDAMNTEAFF; CDR3 DNA: TGTGCCAGCAGCCAAGATCCCCGCGACGCTATGAACACTGAAGCTTTCTTT
D gene: -; V gene: TRBV5-1; clone size: once; J gene: TRBJ2-7; CDR3 protein: CASSLVAGNTYEQYF; CDR3 DNA: TGCGCCAGCAGCTTGGTGGCAGGAAATACCTACGAGCAGTACTTC
D gene: -; V gene: TRBV9; clone size: -; J gene: TRBJ2-2; CDR3 protein: CASSVGGLQNTGELFF; CDR3 DNA: TGTGCCAGCAGCGTAGGTGGCCTGCAGAACACCGGGGAGCTGTTTTTT
D gene: -; V gene: TRBV27; clone size: -; J gene: TRBJ2-7; CDR3 protein: CASSFYRGASYEQYF; CDR3 DNA: TGTGCCAGCAGTTTCTACCGGGGTGCGTCCTACGAGCAGTACTTC
D gene: -; V gene: TRBV7-9; clone size: -; J gene: TRBJ1-1; CDR3 protein: CASSLLQVPGTEAFF; CDR3 DNA: TGTGCCAGCAGCCTTCTACAGGTCCCAGGGACTGAAGCTTTCTTT
D gene: -; V gene: TRBV7-8; clone size: -; J gene: TRBJ1-2; CDR3 protein: CASSLPGPSEGYTF; CDR3 DNA: TGTGCCAGCAGCTTACCGGGACCCTCGGAGGGCTACACCTTC
D gene: -; V gene: TRBV7-8; clone size: -; J gene: TRBJ1-3; CDR3 protein: CASSSAPYTIYF; CDR3 DNA: TGTGCCAGCAGCTCCGCCCCGTACACCATATATTTT
D gene: -; V gene: TRBV7-9; clone size: medium-sized; J gene: TRBJ1-4; CDR3 protein: CASSLGVGQSGEKLFF; CDR3 DNA: TGTGCCAGCAGCTTAGGGGTGGGGCAGAGTGGTGAAAAACTGTTTTTT
D gene: -; V gene: TRBV6-5; clone size: -; J gene: TRBJ1-2; CDR3 protein: CASTKGDGYTF; CDR3 DNA: TGTGCCAGCACCAAGGGGGATGGCTACACCTTC